This record covers a single T cell receptor (beta chain). The data were obtained in a study of OX40 agonist ivuxolimab in advanced cancers. The V segment lost 4 bases and the J segment 6 bases; nucleotides outside the gene matches: 12. Germline assignment: CDR1 SGHNT and CDR2 YYREEE (reference sequence). The CDR3 extends over 16 amino acids. Profiling relied on immunoSEQ multiplex PCR, and the TCRdb table lists in-frame clones only, not all of them. This sample has about 68,000 clones, with roughly 80% found just once. The V and J genes are TRBV5-4 and TRBJ2-7; the match to TRBD2 covers 11 bases. This clonotype was sampled from an adult with an advanced solid tumor such as melanoma, head and neck, liver or kidney cancer. The material sequenced was CD4+ or CD8+ T cells sorted from blood, taken in a trial of the OX40 agonist ivuxolimab. Written as DNA, the CDR3 is TGTGCCAGCAGCGCGCGGACTAGCGGGTTAGGCGGCGAGCAGTACTTC. Amino acids: CASSARTSGLGGEQYF. The variable domain in full, completed from reference TRBV5-4 and TRBJ2-7, reads ETGVTQSPTHLIKTRGQQVTLRCSSQSGHNTVSWYQQALGQGPQFIFQYYREEENGRGNFPPRFSGLQFPNYSSELNVNALELDDSALYLCASSARTSGLGGEQYFGPGTRLTVT.